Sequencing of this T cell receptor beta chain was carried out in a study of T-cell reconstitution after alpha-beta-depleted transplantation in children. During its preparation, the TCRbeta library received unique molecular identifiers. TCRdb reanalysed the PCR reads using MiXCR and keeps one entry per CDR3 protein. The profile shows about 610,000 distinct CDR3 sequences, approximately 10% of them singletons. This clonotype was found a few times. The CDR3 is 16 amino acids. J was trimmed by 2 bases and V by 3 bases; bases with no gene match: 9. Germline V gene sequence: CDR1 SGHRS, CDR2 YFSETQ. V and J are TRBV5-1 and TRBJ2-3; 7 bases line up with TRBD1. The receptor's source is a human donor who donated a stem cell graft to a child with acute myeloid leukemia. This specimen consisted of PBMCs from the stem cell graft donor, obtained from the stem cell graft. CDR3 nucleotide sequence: TGCGCCAGCAGCTGGGGAACAGGGGCTATCACAGATACGCAGTATTTT. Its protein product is CASSWGTGAITDTQYF. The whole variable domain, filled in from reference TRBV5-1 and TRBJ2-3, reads KAGVTQTPRYLIKTRGQQVTLSCSPISGHRSVSWYQQTPGQGLQFLFEYFSETQRNKGNFPGRFSGRQFSNSRSEMNVSTLELGDSALYLCASSWGTGAITDTQYFGPGTRLTVL.